This record looks at one TCR beta chain sequence and its context. What it recognizes is unknown. This entry is derived from a study of cytomegalovirus exposure and HLA in healthy donors. Study overall: There were some 380 genotyped donors. Of these, roughly 82% fell in the genetic ancestry cluster associated with self-reported Caucasian donors.

CDR1 SGDLS and CDR2 YYNGEE come from the germline V gene. V lost 0 bases and J lost 9; bases outside the gene matches: 3. The CDR3 extends over 14 amino acids. Amplification used 60 Vbeta primers and 13 Jbeta primers. Generated by immunoSEQ multiplex PCR, the TCRdb table keeps only in-frame clones and is missing some. The sample includes about 180,000 clones, around 82% of them seen just once. Study-level findings and limits: With further analysis later on, most CMV-associated TCR beta chains appeared HLA-restricted. Later on, a genetic analysis was performed. It linked a missense variant in DCLRE1C with V- and J-gene trimming of TCR beta. As confirmed in vitro, three CMV-associated chains were specific for CMV antigens.

Sequencing was performed on PBMCs. The rearrangement links TRBV9 to TRBJ1-6; 7 nucleotides line up with TRBD1. This clonotype originated in a woman aged 25 to 39 in good health and CMV-seropositive. The CDR3: CASSVAQGGSPLHF. CDR3 in DNA: TGTGCCAGCAGCGTAGCGCAGGGGGGTTCACCCCTCCACTTT.